This TCR beta chain was identified during a study of T cell repertoires in cytomegalovirus infection. Study conclusions and caveats: HLA-C-restricted CMV clonotypes gave the most frequent clonotype in two of eight donors.

With regard to this clonotype: The antigen remains undetermined.

TCRdb itself ran the reads through MiXCR, one entry per CDR3 protein. The sample yields hundreds of thousands of distinct CDR3 sequences, roughly 46% seen once. The V gene's germline CDR1 is MNHNY and CDR2 SVGAGI (reference sequence). V dropped 5 bases and J dropped 2; count of bases not matched to a gene: 13. The CDR3 is made up of 19 amino acids. The chain recombines TRBV6-6 with TRBJ2-7; 15 bases map to TRBD2. The specimen comprised cultured PBMCs, sampled from culture after CMV antigen stimulation. The sequence derives from a human donor in good health (CMV status not recorded). Some clones in this sample may be carry-over from other donors' samples. CDR3 sequence: CASSLPGTSGRRVPYEQYF. As DNA, the CDR3 is TGTGCCAGCAGTCTGCCCGGGACTAGCGGGAGGAGGGTCCCCTACGAGCAGTACTTC.